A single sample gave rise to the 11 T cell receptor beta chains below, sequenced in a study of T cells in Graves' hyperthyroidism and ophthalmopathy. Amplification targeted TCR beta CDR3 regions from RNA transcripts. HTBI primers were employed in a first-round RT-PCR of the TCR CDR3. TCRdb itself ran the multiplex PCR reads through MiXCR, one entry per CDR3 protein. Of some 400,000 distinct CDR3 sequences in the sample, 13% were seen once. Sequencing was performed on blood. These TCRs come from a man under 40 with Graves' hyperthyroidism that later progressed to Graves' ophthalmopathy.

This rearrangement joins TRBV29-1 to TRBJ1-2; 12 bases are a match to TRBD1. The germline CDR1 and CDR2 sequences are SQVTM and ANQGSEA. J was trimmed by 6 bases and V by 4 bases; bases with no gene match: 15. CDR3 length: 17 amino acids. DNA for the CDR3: TGCAGCGTTGGAGACCCCCCGGGACAGGGGGCGTCTCATGGCTACACCTTC. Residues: CSVGDPPGQGASHGYTF.

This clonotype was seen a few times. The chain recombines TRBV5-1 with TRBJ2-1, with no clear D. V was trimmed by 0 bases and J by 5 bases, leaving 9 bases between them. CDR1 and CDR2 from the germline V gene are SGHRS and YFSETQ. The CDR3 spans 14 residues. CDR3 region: CASSLDGVNNEQFF. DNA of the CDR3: TGCGCCAGCAGCTTGGATGGGGTTAACAATGAGCAGTTCTTC.

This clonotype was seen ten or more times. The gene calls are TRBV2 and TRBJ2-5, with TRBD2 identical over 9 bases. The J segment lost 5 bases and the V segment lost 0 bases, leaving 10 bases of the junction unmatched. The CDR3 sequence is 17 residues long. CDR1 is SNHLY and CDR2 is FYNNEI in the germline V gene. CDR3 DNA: TGTGCCAGCAGTGAAGCCCGCGGGGGGGGTCGGTCGGAGACCCAGTACTTC. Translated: CASSEARGGGRSETQYF.

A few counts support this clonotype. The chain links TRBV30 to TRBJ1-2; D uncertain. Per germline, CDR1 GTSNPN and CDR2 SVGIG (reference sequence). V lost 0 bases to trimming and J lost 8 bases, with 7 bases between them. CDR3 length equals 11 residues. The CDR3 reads CAWSVTGGYTF. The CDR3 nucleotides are TGTGCCTGGAGTGTAACTGGAGGCTACACCTTC.

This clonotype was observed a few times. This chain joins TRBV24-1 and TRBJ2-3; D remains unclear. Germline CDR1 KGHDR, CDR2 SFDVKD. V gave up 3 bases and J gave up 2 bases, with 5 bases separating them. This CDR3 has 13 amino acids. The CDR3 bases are TGTGCCACCAGTGATCGCGCCACAGATACGCAGTATTTT. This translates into CATSDRATDTQYF.

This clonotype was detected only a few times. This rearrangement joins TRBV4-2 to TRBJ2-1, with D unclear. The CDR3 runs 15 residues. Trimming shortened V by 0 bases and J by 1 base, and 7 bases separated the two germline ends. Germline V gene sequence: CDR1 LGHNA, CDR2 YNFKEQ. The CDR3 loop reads CASSQDWLSYNEQFF. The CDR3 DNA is TGTGCCAGCAGCCAAGATTGGCTGTCCTACAATGAGCAGTTCTTC.

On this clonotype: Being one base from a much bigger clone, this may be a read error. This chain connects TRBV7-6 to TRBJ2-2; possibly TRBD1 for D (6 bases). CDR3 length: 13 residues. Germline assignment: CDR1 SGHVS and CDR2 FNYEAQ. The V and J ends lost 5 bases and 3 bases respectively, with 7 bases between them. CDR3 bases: TGTGCCAGCAGCCACAGGGACACCGGGGAGCTGTTTTTT. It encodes CASSHRDTGELFF.

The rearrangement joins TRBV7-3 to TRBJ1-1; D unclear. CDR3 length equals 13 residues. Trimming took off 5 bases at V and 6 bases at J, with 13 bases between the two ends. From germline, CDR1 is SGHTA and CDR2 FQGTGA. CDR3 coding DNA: TGTGCCAGCAGCCTCTCGTTCGGGGCTGAAGCTTTCTTT. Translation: CASSLSFGAEAFF.

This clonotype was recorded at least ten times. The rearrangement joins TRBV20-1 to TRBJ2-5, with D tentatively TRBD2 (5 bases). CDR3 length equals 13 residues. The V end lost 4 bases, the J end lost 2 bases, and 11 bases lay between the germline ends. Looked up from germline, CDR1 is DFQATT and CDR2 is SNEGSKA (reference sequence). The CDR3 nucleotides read TGCAGTGCTATCCGGACTCATCAAGAGACCCAGTACTTC. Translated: CSAIRTHQETQYF.

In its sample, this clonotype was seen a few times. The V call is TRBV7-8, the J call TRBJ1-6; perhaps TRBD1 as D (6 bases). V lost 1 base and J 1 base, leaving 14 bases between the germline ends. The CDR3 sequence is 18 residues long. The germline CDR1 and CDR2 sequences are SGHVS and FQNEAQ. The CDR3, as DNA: TGTGCCAGCAGCTTAGGGGGGGGGCCCCGATCCTATAATTCACCCCTCCACTTT. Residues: CASSLGGGPRSYNSPLHF.

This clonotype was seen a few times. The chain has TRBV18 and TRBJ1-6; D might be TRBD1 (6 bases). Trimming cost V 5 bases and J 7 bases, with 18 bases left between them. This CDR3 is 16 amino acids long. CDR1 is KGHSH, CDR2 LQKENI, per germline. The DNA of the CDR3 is TGTGCCAGCTCAGCTATCGGGGGAGGGGGAAATTCACCCCTCCACTTT. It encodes CASSAIGGGGNSPLHF.